This T cell receptor (beta chain) originates from a study of response to subunit inactivated influenza vaccine. Whole-study results and caveats: Each seasonal influenza vaccination, the authors suggested, recruits few new T cells.

Germline V gene lookup returns CDR1 SGHTA and CDR2 FQGTGA. J gave up 5 bases and V 4 bases, and 9 bases lay outside the gene matches. The CDR3 extends over 15 amino acids. TCRdb itself ran the RT-PCR reads through MiXCR, one entry per CDR3 protein. The table includes about 780,000 distinct CDR3 sequences, approximately 17% detected once. Comments on this clonotype: Its antigen is unknown.

The chain recombines TRBV7-3 with TRBJ2-5; 8 nucleotides match TRBD2. This TCR was sampled from a man in his fifties who received an inactivated influenza vaccine. The source material was PBMCs from blood, sampled more than 4 days after vaccination. This CDR3 is CASSSQAGVGETQYF. The CDR3 DNA reads as TGTGCCAGCAGCTCCCAAGCGGGAGTTGGGGAGACCCAGTACTTC. The variable domain in full, with the rest retrieved from reference TRBV7-3 and TRBJ2-5, is GAGVSQTPSNKVTEKGKYVELRCDPISGHTALYWYRQSLGQGPEFLIYFQGTGAADDSGLPNDRFFAVRPEGSVSTLKIQRTERGDSAVYLCASSSQAGVGETQYFGPGTRLLVL.